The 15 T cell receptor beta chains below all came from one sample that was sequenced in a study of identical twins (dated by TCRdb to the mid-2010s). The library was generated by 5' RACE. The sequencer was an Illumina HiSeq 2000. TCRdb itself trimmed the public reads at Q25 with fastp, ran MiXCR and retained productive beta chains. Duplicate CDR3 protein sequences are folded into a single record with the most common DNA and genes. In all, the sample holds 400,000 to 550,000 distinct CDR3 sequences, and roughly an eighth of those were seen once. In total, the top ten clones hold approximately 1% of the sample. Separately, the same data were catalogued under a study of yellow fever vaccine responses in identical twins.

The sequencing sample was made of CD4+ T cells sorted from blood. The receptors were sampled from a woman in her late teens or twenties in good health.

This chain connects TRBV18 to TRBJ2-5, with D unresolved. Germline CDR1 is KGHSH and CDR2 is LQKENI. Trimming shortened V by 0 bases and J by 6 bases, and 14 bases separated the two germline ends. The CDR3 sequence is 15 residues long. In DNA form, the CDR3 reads TGTGCCAGCTCACCACCAGTGCAACTTGGGCAGACCCAGTACTTC. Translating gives CASSPPVQLGQTQYF.

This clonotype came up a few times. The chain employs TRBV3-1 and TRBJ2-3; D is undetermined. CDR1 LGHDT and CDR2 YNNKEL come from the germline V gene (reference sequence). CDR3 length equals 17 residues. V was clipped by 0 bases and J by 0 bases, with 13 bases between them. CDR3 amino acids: CASSQDSPTVSTDTQYF. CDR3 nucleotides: TGTGCCAGCAGCCAAGATTCGCCGACGGTTAGCACAGATACGCAGTATTTT.

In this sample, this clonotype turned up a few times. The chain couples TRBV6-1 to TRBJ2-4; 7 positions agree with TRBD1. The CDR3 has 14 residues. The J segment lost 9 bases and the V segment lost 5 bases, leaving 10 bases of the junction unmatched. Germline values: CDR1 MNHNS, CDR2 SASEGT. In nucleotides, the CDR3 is TGTGCCAGCAGTACCAAACAGGGGTCGGCCATTCAGTACTTC. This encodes CASSTKQGSAIQYF.

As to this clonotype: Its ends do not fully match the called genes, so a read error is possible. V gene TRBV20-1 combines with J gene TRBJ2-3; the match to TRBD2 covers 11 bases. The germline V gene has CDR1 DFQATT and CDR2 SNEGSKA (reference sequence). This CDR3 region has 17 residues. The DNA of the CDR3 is TGCTGTGCTAGAGGGGTACCGGGACTAGCGGCAACAGATACGCAGTATTTT. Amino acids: CCARGVPGLAATDTQYF.

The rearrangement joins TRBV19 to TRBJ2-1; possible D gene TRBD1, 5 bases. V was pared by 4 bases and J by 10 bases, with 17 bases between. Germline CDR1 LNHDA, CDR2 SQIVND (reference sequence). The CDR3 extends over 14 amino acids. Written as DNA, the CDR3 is TGTGCCAGTAGTAAACAGGTTTGGGGTATGGAGCAGTTCTTC. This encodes CASSKQVWGMEQFF.

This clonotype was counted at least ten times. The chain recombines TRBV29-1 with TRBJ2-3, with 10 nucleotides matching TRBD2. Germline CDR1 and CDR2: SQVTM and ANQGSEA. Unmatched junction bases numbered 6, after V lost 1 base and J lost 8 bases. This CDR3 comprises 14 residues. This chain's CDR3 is CSVEASSGRRTQYF. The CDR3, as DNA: TGCAGCGTTGAAGCCTCTAGCGGGAGACGTACGCAGTATTTT.

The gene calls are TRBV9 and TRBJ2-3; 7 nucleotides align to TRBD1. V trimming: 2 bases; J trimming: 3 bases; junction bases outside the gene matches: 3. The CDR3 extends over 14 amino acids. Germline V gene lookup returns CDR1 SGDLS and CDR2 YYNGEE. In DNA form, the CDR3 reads TGTGCCAGCAGCGTGACAGGGTTAACAGATACGCAGTATTTT. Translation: CASSVTGLTDTQYF.

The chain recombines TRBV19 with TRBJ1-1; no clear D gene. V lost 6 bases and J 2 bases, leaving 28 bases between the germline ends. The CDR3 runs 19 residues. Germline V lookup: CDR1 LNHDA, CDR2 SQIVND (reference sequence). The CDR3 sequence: CASRHPRVVRAGDNTEAFF. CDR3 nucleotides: TGTGCCAGTAGGCACCCACGGGTTGTGCGGGCAGGTGATAACACTGAAGCTTTCTTT.

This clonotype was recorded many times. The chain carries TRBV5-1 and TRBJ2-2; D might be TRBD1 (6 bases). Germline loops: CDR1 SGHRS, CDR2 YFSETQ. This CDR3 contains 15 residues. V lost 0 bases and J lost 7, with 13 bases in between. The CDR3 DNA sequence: TGCGCCAGCAGCTTGGTACAGGGAGATGGCGGGGAGCTGTTTTTT. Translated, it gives CASSLVQGDGGELFF. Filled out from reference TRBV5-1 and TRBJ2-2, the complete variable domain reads KAGVTQTPRYLIKTRGQQVTLSCSPISGHRSVSWYQQTPGQGLQFLFEYFSETQRNKGNFPGRFSGRQFSNSRSEMNVSTLELGDSALYLCASSLVQGDGGELFFGEGSRLTVL.

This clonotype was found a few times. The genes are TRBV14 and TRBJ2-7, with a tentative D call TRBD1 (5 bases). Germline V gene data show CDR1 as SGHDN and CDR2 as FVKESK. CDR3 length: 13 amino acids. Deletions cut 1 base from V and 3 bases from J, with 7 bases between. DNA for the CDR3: TGTGCCAGCAGCCAAGTAAGGGGCTACGAGCAGTACTTC. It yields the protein CASSQVRGYEQYF.

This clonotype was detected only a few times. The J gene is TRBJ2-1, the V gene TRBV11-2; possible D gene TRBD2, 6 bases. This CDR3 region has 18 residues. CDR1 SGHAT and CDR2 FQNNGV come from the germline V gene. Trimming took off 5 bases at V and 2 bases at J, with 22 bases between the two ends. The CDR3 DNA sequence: TGTGCCAGCAGCATTGGAGGGTTGGCGGGACTTCCCTACAATGAGCAGTTCTTC. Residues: CASSIGGLAGLPYNEQFF. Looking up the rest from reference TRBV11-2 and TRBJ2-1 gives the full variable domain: EAGVAQSPRYKIIEKRQSVAFWCNPISGHATLYWYQQILGQGPKLLIQFQNNGVVDDSQLPKDRFSAERLKGVDSTLKIQPAKLEDSAVYLCASSIGGLAGLPYNEQFFGPGTRLTVL.

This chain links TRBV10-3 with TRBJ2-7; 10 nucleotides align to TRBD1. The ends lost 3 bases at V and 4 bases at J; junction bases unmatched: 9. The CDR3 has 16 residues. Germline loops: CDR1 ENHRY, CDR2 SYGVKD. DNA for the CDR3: TGTGCCATCAGTGACCGGAAGACAGGGGGCAGTTACGAGCAGTACTTC. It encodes CAISDRKTGGSYEQYF.

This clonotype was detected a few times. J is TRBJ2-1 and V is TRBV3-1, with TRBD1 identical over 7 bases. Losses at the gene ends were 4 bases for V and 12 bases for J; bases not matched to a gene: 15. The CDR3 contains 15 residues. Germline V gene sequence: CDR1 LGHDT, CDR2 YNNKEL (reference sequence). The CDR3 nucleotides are TGTGCCAGCAGCCGAGAAGTCGGGACAGTAAATAGGCAGTTCTTC. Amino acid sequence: CASSREVGTVNRQFF.

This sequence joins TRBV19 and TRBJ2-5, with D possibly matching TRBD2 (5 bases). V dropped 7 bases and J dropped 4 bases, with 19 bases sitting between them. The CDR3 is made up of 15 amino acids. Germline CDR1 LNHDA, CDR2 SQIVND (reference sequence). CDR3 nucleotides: TGTGCCAGTACCAAGGGCGGACTCCAGGCAGAGACCCAGTACTTC. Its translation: CASTKGGLQAETQYF.

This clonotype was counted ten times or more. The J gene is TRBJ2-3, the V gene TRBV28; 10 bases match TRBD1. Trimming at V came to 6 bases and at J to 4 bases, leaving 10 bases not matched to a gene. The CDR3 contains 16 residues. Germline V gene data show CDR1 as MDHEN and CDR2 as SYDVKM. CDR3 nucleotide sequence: TGTGCCAGCAGCTCCACCGACAGGGGGCAATCAGATACGCAGTATTTT. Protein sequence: CASSSTDRGQSDTQYF.